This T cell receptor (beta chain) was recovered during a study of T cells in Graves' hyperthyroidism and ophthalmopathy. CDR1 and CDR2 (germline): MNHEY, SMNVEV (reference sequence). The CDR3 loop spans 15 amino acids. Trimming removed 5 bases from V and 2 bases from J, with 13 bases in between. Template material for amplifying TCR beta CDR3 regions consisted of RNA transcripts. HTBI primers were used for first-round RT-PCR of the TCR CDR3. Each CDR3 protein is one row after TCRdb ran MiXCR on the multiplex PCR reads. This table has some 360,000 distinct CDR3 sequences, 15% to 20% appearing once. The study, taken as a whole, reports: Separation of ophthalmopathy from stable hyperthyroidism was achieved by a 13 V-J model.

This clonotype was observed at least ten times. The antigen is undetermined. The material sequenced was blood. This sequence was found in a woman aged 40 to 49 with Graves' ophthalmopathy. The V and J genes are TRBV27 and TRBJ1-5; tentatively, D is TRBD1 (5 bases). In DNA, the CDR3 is TGTGCCAGCAGTCTTCAGGGAACCGGCAATCAGCCCCAGCATTTT. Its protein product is CASSLQGTGNQPQHF.